The 9 T cell receptor beta chains listed next were all sequenced from one sample in a study of T-cell reconstitution after alpha-beta-depleted transplantation in children. Unique molecular identifiers were used in preparing the TCRbeta library. One entry per CDR3 protein, called by TCRdb with MiXCR from the PCR reads. Seen here are about 490,000 distinct CDR3 sequences, about 10% observed once, and the top ten hold around 2%. Specimen: PBMCs, collected before TCRalphabeta/CD19-depleted stem cell transplant. The receptors originated from a child younger than 10 with inherited bone marrow failure, due to receive a stem cell transplant.

The table lists this clonotype with many counts. The CDR3 DNA reads as TGCAGTGCTAGGGCGGGAGGATCGAACACCGGGGAGCTGTTTTTT. Amino acids: CSARAGGSNTGELFF. The chain carries TRBV20-1 and TRBJ2-2; 8 bases are a match to TRBD2. CDR1 is DFQATT and CDR2 is SNEGSKA in the germline V gene (reference sequence). V shed 3 bases, J shed 0 bases, and the junction held 3 bases outside the gene matches. The CDR3 has 15 amino acids.

This clonotype appeared a few times. The V call is TRBV5-1, the J call TRBJ2-7; D gene ambiguous. The V gene lost 0 bases and the J gene lost 3 bases, with 13 bases spanning the gap. Germline CDR1 SGHRS, CDR2 YFSETQ. The CDR3 consists of 15 residues. The CDR3: CASSLAQANLYEQYF. CDR3 DNA: TGCGCCAGCAGCTTGGCCCAAGCGAACCTCTACGAGCAGTACTTC. Full variable domain (rest looked up from reference TRBV5-1 and TRBJ2-7): KAGVTQTPRYLIKTRGQQVTLSCSPISGHRSVSWYQQTPGQGLQFLFEYFSETQRNKGNFPGRFSGRQFSNSRSEMNVSTLELGDSALYLCASSLAQANLYEQYFGPGTRLTVT.

This chain's CDR3 is CATSERTSGTNEQFF. DNA for the CDR3: TGTGCCACCAGCGAGAGGACTAGCGGGACGAATGAGCAGTTCTTC. The chain employs TRBV15 and TRBJ2-1; 12 nucleotides match TRBD2. CDR3 length: 15 residues. From germline, CDR1 is LNHNV and CDR2 YYDKDF (reference sequence). V shed 5 bases, J shed 7 bases, and the junction held 6 bases outside the gene matches.

This chain connects TRBV20-1 to TRBJ2-1, with 13 bases identical to TRBD2. V lost 0 bases to trimming and J lost 8 bases; unmatched junction nucleotides: 10. Germline CDR1 and CDR2: DFQATT and SNEGSKA (reference sequence). The CDR3 has 17 amino acids. The CDR3 nucleotides are TGCAGTGCTAGAGACCCATGGACTAGCGGGAGTGTGGATGAGCAGTTCTTC. This gives the protein CSARDPWTSGSVDEQFF.

At least ten counts were recorded for this clonotype. The chain is built from TRBV28 and TRBJ2-7; 11 bases fit TRBD2. Germline V gives CDR1 MDHEN, CDR2 SYDVKM. The CDR3 loop spans 15 amino acids. With 5 bases clipped from V and 7 bases from J, the junction kept 10 bases outside the gene matches. The CDR3 is CASSRILAGEGEQYF. The CDR3 DNA sequence: TGTGCCAGCAGTCGGATACTAGCGGGAGAAGGAGAGCAGTACTTC.

Ten or more counts support this clonotype. The chain recombines TRBV12-3 or TRBV12-4 with TRBJ2-5, with a weak D call TRBD2 (6 bases). The CDR3 is 15 residues long. The germline V and J ends were trimmed by 4 bases and 5 bases, with 17 bases remaining between them. The CDR3 DNA follows: TGTGCCAGCAGTTCCAGCCGGGGAGGAGGGGAGACCCAGTACTTC. This sequence encodes CASSSSRGGGETQYF.

This clonotype appeared many times. The gene calls are TRBV12-3 or TRBV12-4 and TRBJ2-2; 10 nucleotides align to TRBD1. This CDR3 contains 16 residues. The V and J ends lost 6 bases and 2 bases, in that order; junction bases with no gene match: 6. The CDR3 is CASRPRQGANTGELFF. The CDR3 bases are TGTGCCAGCAGACCGCGACAGGGGGCCAACACCGGGGAGCTGTTTTTT.

As to this clonotype: A much larger clonotype is one base distant, so this may be a read error. CDR3 amino acids: CASSMGFGAWTESTGELFF. In DNA, the CDR3 is TGTGCCAGCAGTATGGGGTTTGGGGCCTGGACAGAGAGCACCGGGGAGCTGTTTTTT. The J gene is TRBJ2-2, the V gene TRBV28; perhaps TRBD1 as D (6 bases). This CDR3 contains 19 residues. With 5 bases removed from V and 4 bases from J, the gap between germline ends came to 26 bases. Germline CDR1 reads MDHEN; CDR2 reads SYDVKM. The complete variable domain, with remaining parts taken from reference TRBV28 and TRBJ2-2, reads DVKVTQSSRYLVKRTGEKVFLECVQDMDHENMFWYRQDPGLGLRLIYFSYDVKMKEKGDIPEGYSVSREKKERFSLILESASTNQTSMYLCASSMGFGAWTESTGELFFGEGSRLTVL.

This clonotype was seen ten or more times. CDR3 sequence: CASVPRTGGHNEQFF. CDR3 nucleotide sequence: TGTGCCAGCGTACCGAGGACAGGGGGCCACAATGAGCAGTTCTTC. The V call is TRBV6-5, the J call TRBJ2-1, with 11 bases matching TRBD1. Germline V gene lookup returns CDR1 MNHEY and CDR2 SVGAGI. The CDR3 has 15 amino acids. After removal of 8 bases from V and 5 bases from J, the junction contained 8 bases not matched to a gene.